This TCR beta chain was recovered during a study of T cells in tumors after PD-1 blockade. TCRdb's table, derived via immunoSEQ multiplex PCR, lists solely in-frame clones and lacks some. The data show approximately 60,000 clones, roughly 70% seen once. J gave up 3 bases and V 6 bases, and 4 bases lay outside the gene matches. The CDR3 contains 15 residues. Germline CDR1 reads MNHEY; CDR2 reads SVGAGI. V gene TRBV6-5 combines with J gene TRBJ2-1; TRBD1 matches at 11 bases. This clonotype originated in a human donor with basal cell carcinoma. The material was PBMCs, obtained after anti-PD-1 treatment. DNA of the CDR3: TGTGCCAGCAGGATGGACAGGGGGCTCTACAATGAGCAGTTCTTC. As protein: CASRMDRGLYNEQFF.